This T cell receptor beta chain emerged from a study of liver allograft versus peripheral blood T cells. Study overall: Transplanted livers held T cell receptor repertoires, and these were compared with repertoires in recipients' peripheral blood. Study observations and caveats: Liver allografts reportedly held T cell receptor repertoires unlike those in peripheral blood.

TCRdb used MiXCR to reprocess the reads, holding one entry per CDR3 protein. The table records several thousand distinct CDR3 sequences, around 16% of them present only once. Germline CDR1 is GTSNPN and CDR2 is SVGIG (reference sequence). The germline V and J ends were trimmed by 5 bases and 8 bases, with 7 bases remaining between them. The CDR3 is 10 amino acids. This clonotype has more than one count but fewer than ten. Its antigen is not known. This sequence joins TRBV30 and TRBJ2-1; D remains ambiguous. This clonotype originated in a human patient who had a liver transplant. Some T cells may possibly be graft donor cells. In DNA, the CDR3 is TGTGCCTGGGGGGTATATGAGCAGTTCTTC. Protein: CAWGVYEQFF.